This TCR beta chain was profiled in a study of blood T cell repertoires in COVID-19. This clone was counted a few times. The CDR3 covers 15 residues. The V gene's germline CDR1 is SGHNT and CDR2 YENEEA. V was trimmed by 1 base and J by 9 bases, leaving 16 bases between them. Source study methods: Counts of nucleated cells, estimated from reference gene primer amplification, were obtained. Only in-frame clones appear in the TCRdb table, and some are missing; sequencing was by immunoSEQ multiplex PCR. The DNA was the basis for D and trimming; V, J and clone size are from that table. Here the sample spans 80,000 to 95,000 clones, around four fifths being singletons.

This rearrangement joins TRBV11-3 to TRBJ2-1; weak D call: TRBD1 (7 bases). The sequence was collected from a woman older than 75 with acute or convalescent COVID-19. The sequenced sample consisted of peripheral blood. CDR3 sequence: CASSLGQGGNGEQFF. In DNA, the CDR3 is TGTGCCAGCAGCTTAGGCCAGGGGGGAAATGGTGAGCAGTTCTTC.